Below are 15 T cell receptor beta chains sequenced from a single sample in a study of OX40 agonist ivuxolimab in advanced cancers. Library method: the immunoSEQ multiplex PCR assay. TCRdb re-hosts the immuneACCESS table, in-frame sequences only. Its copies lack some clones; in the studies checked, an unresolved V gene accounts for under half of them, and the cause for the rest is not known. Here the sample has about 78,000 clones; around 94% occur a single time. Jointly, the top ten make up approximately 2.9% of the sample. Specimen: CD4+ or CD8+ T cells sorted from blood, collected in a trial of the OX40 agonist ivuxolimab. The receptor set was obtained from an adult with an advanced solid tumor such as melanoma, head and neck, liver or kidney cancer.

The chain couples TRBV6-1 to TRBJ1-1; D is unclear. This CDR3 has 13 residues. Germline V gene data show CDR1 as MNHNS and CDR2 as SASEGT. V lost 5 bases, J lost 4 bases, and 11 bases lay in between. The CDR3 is CASSLTVATEAFF. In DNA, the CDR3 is TGTGCCAGCAGTCTTACAGTCGCCACTGAAGCTTTCTTT.

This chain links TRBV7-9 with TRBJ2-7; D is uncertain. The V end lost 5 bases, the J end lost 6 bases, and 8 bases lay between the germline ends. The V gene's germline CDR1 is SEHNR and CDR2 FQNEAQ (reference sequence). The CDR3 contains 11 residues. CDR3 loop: CASSLGAEQYF. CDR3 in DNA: TGTGCCAGCAGCCTCGGAGCCGAGCAGTACTTC.

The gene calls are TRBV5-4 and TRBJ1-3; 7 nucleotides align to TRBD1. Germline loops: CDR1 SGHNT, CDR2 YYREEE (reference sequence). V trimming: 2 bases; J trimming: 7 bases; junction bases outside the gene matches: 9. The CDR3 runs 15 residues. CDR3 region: CASSFSRTGSNTIYF. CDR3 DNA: TGTGCCAGCAGCTTTTCAAGGACAGGATCTAACACCATATATTTT.

The CDR3 DNA reads as TGTGCCAGCAGCCGGGAGACAGGGGTTTTAGGTCAGCCCCAGCATTTT. It yields the protein CASSRETGVLGQPQHF. The chain recombines TRBV2 with TRBJ1-5, with 8 bases lining up with TRBD1. J was trimmed by 6 bases and V by 6 bases; bases with no gene match: 13. The CDR3 runs 16 residues. The germline V gene has CDR1 SNHLY and CDR2 FYNNEI. Supplemented by reference TRBV2 and TRBJ1-5, the full variable domain reads EPEVTQTPSHQVTQMGQEVILRCVPISNHLYFYWYRQILGQKVEFLVSFYNNEISEKSEIFDDQFSVERPDGSNFTLKIRSTKLEDSAMYFCASSRETGVLGQPQHFGDGTRLSIL.

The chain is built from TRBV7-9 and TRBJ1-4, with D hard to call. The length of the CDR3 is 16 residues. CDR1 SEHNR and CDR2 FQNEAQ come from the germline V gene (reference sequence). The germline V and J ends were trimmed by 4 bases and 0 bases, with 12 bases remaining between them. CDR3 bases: TGTGCCAGCAGCTCCCCCAGACCATCAACTAATGAAAAACTGTTTTTT. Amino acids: CASSSPRPSTNEKLFF. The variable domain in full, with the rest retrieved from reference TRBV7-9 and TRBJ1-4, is DTGVSQNPRHKITKRGQNVTFRCDPISEHNRLYWYRQTLGQGPEFLTYFQNEAQLEKSRLLSDRFSAERPKGSFSTLEIQRTEQGDSAMYLCASSSPRPSTNEKLFFGSGTQLSVL.

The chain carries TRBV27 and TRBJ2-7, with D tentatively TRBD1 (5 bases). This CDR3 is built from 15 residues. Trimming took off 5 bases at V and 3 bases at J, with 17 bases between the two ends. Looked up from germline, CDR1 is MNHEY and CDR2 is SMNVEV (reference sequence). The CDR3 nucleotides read TGTGCCAGCAGTCCTCTGGGGCCCCTTTACTACGAGCAGTACTTC. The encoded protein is CASSPLGPLYYEQYF.

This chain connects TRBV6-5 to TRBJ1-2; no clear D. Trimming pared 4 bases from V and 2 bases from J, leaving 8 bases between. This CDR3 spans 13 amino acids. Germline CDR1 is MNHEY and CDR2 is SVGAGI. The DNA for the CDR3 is TGTGCCAGCAGTTTAAGGCAGAACTATGGCTACACCTTC. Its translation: CASSLRQNYGYTF.

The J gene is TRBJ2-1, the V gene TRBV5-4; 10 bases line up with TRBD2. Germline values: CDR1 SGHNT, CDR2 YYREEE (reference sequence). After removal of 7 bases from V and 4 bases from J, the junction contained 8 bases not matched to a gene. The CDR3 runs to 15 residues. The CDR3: CASSLPGLAYNEQFF. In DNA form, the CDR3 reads TGTGCCAGCTCGCTCCCGGGACTAGCGTACAATGAGCAGTTCTTC.

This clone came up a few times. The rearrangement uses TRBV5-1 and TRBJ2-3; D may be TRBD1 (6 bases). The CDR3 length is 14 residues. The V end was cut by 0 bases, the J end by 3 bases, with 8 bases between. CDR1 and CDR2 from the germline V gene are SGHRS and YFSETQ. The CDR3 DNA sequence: TGCGCCAGCAGCTTGGGGACAGAAACAGATACGCAGTATTTT. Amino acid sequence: CASSLGTETDTQYF.

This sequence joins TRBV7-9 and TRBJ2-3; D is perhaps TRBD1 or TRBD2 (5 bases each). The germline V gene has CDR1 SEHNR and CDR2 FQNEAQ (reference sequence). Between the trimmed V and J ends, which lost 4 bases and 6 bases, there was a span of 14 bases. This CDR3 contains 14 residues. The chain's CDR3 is CASSSTGASDTQYF. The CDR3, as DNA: TGTGCCAGCAGCTCCACCGGGGCGAGTGATACGCAGTATTTT.

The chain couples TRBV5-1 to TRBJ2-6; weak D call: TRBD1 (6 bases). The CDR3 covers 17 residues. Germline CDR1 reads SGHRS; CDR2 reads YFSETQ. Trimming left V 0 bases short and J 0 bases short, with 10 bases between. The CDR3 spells CASSLAVGASGANVLTF. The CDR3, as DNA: TGCGCCAGCAGCTTGGCCGTGGGGGCCTCTGGGGCCAACGTCCTGACTTTC.

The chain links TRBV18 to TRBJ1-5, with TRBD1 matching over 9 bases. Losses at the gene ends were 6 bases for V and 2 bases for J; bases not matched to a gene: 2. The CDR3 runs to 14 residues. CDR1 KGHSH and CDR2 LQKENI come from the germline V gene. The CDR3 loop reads CASSRTGGNQPQHF. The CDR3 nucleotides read TGTGCCAGCTCGCGGACAGGGGGCAATCAGCCCCAGCATTTT.

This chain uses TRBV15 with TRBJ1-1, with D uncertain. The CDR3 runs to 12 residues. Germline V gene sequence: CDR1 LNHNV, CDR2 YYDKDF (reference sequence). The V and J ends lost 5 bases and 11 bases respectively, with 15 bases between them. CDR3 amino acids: CATSGSLGKAFF. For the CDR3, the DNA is TGTGCCACCAGCGGCTCCCTGGGAAAGGCTTTCTTT.

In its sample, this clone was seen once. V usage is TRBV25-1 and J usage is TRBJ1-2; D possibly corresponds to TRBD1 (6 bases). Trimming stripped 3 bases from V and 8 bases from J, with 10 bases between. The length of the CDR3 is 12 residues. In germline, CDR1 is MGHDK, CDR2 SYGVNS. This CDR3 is CASSDPGVGYTF. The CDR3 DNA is TGTGCCAGCAGTGACCCAGGGGTCGGCTACACCTTC.

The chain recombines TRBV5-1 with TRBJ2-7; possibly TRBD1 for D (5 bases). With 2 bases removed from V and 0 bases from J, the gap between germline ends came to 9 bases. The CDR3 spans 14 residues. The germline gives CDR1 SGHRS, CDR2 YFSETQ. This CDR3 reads CASSLQVVSYEQYF. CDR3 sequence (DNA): TGCGCCAGCAGCTTACAGGTAGTCTCCTACGAGCAGTACTTC.